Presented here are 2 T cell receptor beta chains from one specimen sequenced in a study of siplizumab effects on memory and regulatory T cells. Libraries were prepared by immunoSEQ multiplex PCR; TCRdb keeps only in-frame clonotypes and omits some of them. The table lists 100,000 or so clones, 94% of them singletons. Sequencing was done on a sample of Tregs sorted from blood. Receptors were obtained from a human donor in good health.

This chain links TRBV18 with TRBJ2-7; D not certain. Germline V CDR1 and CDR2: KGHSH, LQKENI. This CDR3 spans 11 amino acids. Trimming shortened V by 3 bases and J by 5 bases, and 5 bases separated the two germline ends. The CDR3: CASSPGHEQYF. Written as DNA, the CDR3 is TGTGCCAGCTCACCGGGCCACGAGCAGTACTTC.

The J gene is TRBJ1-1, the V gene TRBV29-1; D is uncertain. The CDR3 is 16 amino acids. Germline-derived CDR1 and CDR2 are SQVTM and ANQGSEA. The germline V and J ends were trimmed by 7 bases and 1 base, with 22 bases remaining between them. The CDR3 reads CSAQETAVLGNTEAFF. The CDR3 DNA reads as TGCAGCGCCCAAGAAACAGCGGTTCTAGGGAACACTGAAGCTTTCTTT.